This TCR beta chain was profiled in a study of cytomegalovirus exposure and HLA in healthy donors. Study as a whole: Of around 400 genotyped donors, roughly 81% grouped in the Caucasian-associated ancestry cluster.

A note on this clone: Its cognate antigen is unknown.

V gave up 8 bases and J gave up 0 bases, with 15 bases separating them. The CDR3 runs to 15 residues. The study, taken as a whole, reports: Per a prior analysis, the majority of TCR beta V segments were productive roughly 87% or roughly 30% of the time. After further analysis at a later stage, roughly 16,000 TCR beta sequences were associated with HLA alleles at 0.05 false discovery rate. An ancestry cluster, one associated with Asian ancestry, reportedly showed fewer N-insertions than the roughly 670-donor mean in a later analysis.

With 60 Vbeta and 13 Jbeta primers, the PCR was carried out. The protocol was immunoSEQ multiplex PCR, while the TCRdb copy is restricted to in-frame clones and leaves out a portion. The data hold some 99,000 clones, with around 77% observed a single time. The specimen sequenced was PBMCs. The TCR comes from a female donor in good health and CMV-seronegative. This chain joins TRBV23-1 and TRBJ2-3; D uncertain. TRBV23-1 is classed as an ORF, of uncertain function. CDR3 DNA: TGCGCCAGCTCGACTCTTAGGTCTAGCACAGATACGCAGTATTTT. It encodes CASSTLRSSTDTQYF.